This T cell receptor (beta chain) was captured in a study of T cells in Graves' hyperthyroidism and ophthalmopathy. Study context: Sampling of peripheral blood happened at initial diagnosis, prior to any treatment.

The germline V gene has CDR1 SEHNR and CDR2 FQNEAQ (reference sequence). J was trimmed by 0 bases and V by 5 bases; bases with no gene match: 9. This CDR3 comprises 17 residues. Using RNA transcripts as the source, TCR beta CDR3 regions were amplified. The primer set for the first-round RT-PCR of the TCR CDR3 was HTBI. MiXCR was run by TCRdb on the multiplex PCR reads, yielding one entry per CDR3 protein. Here the sample spans hundreds of thousands of distinct CDR3 sequences, more than 30% being singletons. Pregnant or lactating patients were excluded, as were those with uncontrolled infection or other autoimmune disease. Diagnoses were established using clinical symptoms, serum thyroxine and TRAb, thyroid ultrasound and orbital computed tomography. The study's findings and limits: Stable hyperthyroidism was separated from ophthalmopathy by a model based on 13 V-J features.

In the case of this clonotype: Its antigen is unknown.

The sequenced sample consisted of blood. V is TRBV7-9 and J is TRBJ1-4; 7 bases are shared with TRBD1. This sequence was found in a young man with Graves' hyperthyroidism. CDR3: CASSPWDSVATNEKLFF. The CDR3 DNA reads TGTGCCAGCAGCCCGTGGGACAGCGTTGCAACTAATGAAAAACTGTTTTTT.